This entry describes one T cell receptor beta chain. Its target is not known. The source of the sample is a study of T cell repertoires in cytomegalovirus infection. Study background: Researchers turned to recently identified HLA-C-restricted CMV epitopes as well as well-studied HLA-B-restricted ones. Based on public TCR beta signatures, there were indications of CMV infection and of a matching HLA type. Findings and caveats of the study: There were HLA-C-restricted CMV-specific TCR beta clonotypes dominating the ex vivo response.

The CDR3 is 16 amino acids. V was pared by 4 bases and J by 5 bases, with 12 bases of the junction left unmatched. Germline lookup yields CDR1 SGHVS and CDR2 FNYEAQ. Each CDR3 protein is one row after TCRdb ran MiXCR on the reads. The sample has about 830,000 distinct CDR3 sequences; 32% are singletons. The rearrangement links TRBV7-6 to TRBJ1-2; 8 bases align to TRBD1. The clonotype comes from a human donor in good health (CMV status not recorded). Some clones in this sample may be carry-over from other donors' samples. The sample in question was cultured CD8+ T cells from PBMCs, obtained from culture after CMV antigen stimulation. CDR3 protein: CASSYTSGQVLYGYTF. The DNA of the CDR3 is TGTGCCAGCAGCTACACTTCGGGACAGGTTTTATATGGCTACACCTTC.